The 5 T cell receptor beta chains below all came from one sample that was sequenced in a study of blood T cell repertoires in COVID-19. TCRdb's table, derived via immunoSEQ multiplex PCR, lists solely in-frame clones and lacks some. The top ten clones hold 4% to 5.5% of a sample with about 480,000 clones, around 89% of them seen once. Material for sequencing was peripheral blood. These receptor sequences come from a woman aged 30 to 39 with acute or convalescent COVID-19.

The V call is TRBV6-5, the J call TRBJ1-6; a weak D match, TRBD1 (6 bases). Trimming cost V 6 bases and J 5 bases, with 11 bases left between them. Germline lookup yields CDR1 MNHEY and CDR2 SVGAGI. The length of the CDR3 is 14 residues. The CDR3, as DNA: TGTGCCAGCAGAACGGACAGAGATAATTCACCCCTCCACTTT. Its protein is CASRTDRDNSPLHF.

The gene calls are TRBV6-5 and TRBJ2-5; 8 bases map to TRBD2. The CDR3 consists of 16 residues. The ends lost 3 bases at V and 4 bases at J; junction bases unmatched: 10. CDR1 is MNHEY, CDR2 SVGAGI, per germline. The CDR3 spells CASSYGSGGGSETQYF. CDR3 coding DNA: TGTGCCAGCAGTTATGGAAGCGGGGGAGGTTCAGAGACCCAGTACTTC.

V usage is TRBV11-2 and J usage is TRBJ2-7, with 10 bases identical to TRBD2. The CDR3 covers 14 residues. The junction had 4 bases not matched to a gene; V was cut back by 4 bases and J by 4 bases. The germline V gene has CDR1 SGHAT and CDR2 FQNNGV. CDR3 nucleotide sequence: TGTGCCAGCAGCTCTACTAGCGGGGTATACGAGCAGTACTTC. As protein: CASSSTSGVYEQYF.

The genes are TRBV4-2 and TRBJ1-5; possibly TRBD1 for D (5 bases). V dropped 1 base and J dropped 7 bases, with 20 bases sitting between them. Germline CDR1 reads LGHNA; CDR2 reads YNFKEQ. This CDR3 spans 17 amino acids. Here the CDR3 reads CASSQVTRGGVRQPQHF. The DNA for the CDR3 is TGTGCCAGCAGCCAAGTTACCCGCGGGGGGGTCAGACAGCCCCAGCATTTT.

The chain links TRBV14 to TRBJ2-7; TRBD1 aligns across 7 bases. After removal of 0 bases from V and 3 bases from J, the junction contained 5 bases not matched to a gene. Germline loops: CDR1 SGHDN, CDR2 FVKESK. This CDR3 has 15 residues. CDR3 sequence (DNA): TGTGCCAGCAGCCAAGAAGCAGGGGGTATCTACGAGCAGTACTTC. Encoded protein: CASSQEAGGIYEQYF.